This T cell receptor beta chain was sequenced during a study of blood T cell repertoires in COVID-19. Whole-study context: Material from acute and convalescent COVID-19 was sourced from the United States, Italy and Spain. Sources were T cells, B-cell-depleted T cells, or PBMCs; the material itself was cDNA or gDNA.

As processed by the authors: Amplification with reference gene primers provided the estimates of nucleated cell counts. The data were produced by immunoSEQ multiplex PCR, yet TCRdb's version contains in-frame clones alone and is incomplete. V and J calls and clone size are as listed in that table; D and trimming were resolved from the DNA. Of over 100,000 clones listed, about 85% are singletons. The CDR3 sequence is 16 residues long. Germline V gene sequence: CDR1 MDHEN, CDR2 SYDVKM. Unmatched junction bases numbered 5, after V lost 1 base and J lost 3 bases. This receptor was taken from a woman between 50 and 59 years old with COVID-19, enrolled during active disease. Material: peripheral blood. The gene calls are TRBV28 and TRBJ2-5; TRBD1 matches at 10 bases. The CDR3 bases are TGTGCCAGCAGTTTATTCTGGGACAGGGGAAAAGAGACCCAGTACTTC. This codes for CASSLFWDRGKETQYF.